The rows below give T cell receptor beta chains drawn from one sample of a study of blood T cell repertoires in COVID-19. Sequenced by immunoSEQ multiplex PCR; TCRdb stores in-frame clones only, minus some. The sample lists under 250,000 clones; 70% to 90% were seen once. The specimen was peripheral blood. Every receptor here comes from a man in his fifties or sixties with COVID-19, enrolled during active disease. CDR3s include the opening cysteine and the closing phenylalanine or tryptophan. The D gene is left open where the match is weak. Rows may omit the clone size; those that give it use once, few, many or a size class.

clone_size	v_call	j_call	d_call	cdr3_aa	cdr3_nt
-	TRBV20-1	TRBJ1-2	-	CIAGGQDGYTF	TGCATCGCGGGGGGCCAGGATGGCTACACCTTC
once	TRBV9	TRBJ1-6	TRBD1	CASSVGGTGGSVSPLHF	TGTGCCAGCAGCGTAGGAGGGACAGGGGGATCGGTTTCACCCCTCCACTTT
once	TRBV6-6	TRBJ2-7	-	CASSYLGRDYEQYF	TGTGCCAGCAGTTACTTGGGCAGGGATTACGAGCAGTACTTC
once	TRBV2	TRBJ1-1	TRBD1	CASSNRDRGGNTEAFF	TGTGCCAGCAGCAACAGGGACAGGGGCGGAAACACTGAAGCTTTCTTT
-	TRBV19	TRBJ2-6	-	CASSTGSGANVLTF	TGTGCCAGTAGTACAGGGTCTGGGGCCAACGTCCTGACTTTC
-	TRBV18	TRBJ1-5	-	CASSPSGDSNQPQHF	TGTGCCAGCTCACCTTCAGGGGATAGCAATCAGCCCCAGCATTTT
-	TRBV15	TRBJ2-1	TRBD2	CATSRDRPGAGVYNEQFF	TGTGCCACCAGCAGAGATAGGCCAGGAGCGGGGGTATACAATGAGCAGTTCTTC
-	TRBV30	TRBJ1-4	-	CAWSRSAGDNEKLFF	TGTGCCTGGAGTCGTTCGGCAGGGGACAATGAAAAACTGTTTTTT
few	TRBV14	TRBJ2-7	-	CASSPVRGYLEQYF	TGTGCCAGCAGCCCCGTCAGGGGCTATCTCGAGCAGTACTTC
-	TRBV19	TRBJ1-1	-	CASSVSAVGTEAFF	TGTGCCAGTAGTGTGTCGGCGGTGGGCACTGAAGCTTTCTTT
few	TRBV6-6	TRBJ2-5	-	CASATGNQETQYF	TGTGCCAGCGCCACCGGGAATCAAGAGACCCAGTACTTC
-	TRBV7-9	TRBJ1-4	-	CASTFSGGEKLFF	TGTGCCAGCACCTTCTCCGGGGGAGAAAAACTGTTTTTT
-	TRBV6-6	TRBJ2-1	TRBD2	CASSSISGSSYNEQFF	TGTGCCAGCAGTTCCATTAGCGGGAGCTCCTACAATGAGCAGTTCTTC
-	TRBV5-4	TRBJ2-5	-	CASSLAGVGETQYF	TGTGCCAGCAGCTTGGCCGGGGTAGGGGAGACCCAGTACTTC
-	TRBV19	TRBJ1-2	-	CASLPTASSGYGYTF	TGTGCCTCACTCCCTACGGCCTCGTCAGGGTATGGCTACACCTTC
-	TRBV28	TRBJ2-7	TRBD1	CASSSLTGAYEQYF	TGTGCCAGCAGTTCCCTGACAGGGGCGTACGAGCAGTACTTC
-	TRBV19	TRBJ2-3	-	CASSIFGASTDTQYF	TGTGCCAGTAGTATCTTCGGAGCTAGCACAGATACGCAGTATTTT
few	TRBV10-2	TRBJ2-1	-	CASSESIPPTGEFF	TGCGCCAGCAGTGAGTCTATCCCCCCTACCGGGGAGTTCTTC
-	TRBV5-1	TRBJ1-5	-	CASSLVGSRNQPQHF	TGCGCCAGCAGCTTGGTAGGGAGTCGCAATCAGCCCCAGCATTTT
-	TRBV27	TRBJ2-5	-	CASSLRDHMGETQYF	TGTGCCAGCAGTTTGCGGGACCATATGGGGGAGACCCAGTACTTC
-	TRBV2	TRBJ1-2	-	CASSEYTTYGYTF	TGTGCCAGCAGTGAATACACTACCTATGGCTACACCTTC
-	TRBV9	TRBJ2-2	-	CASSVADKNTGELFF	TGTGCCAGCAGCGTAGCGGACAAGAACACCGGGGAGCTGTTTTTT
-	TRBV9	TRBJ2-6	-	CASSAEGTGANVLTF	TGTGCCAGCAGCGCCGAGGGTACTGGGGCCAACGTCCTGACTTTC
-	TRBV6-4	TRBJ1-6	TRBD1	CASSATGTGYNSPLHF	TGTGCCAGCAGTGCCACGGGGACAGGCTATAATTCACCCCTCCACTTT
-	TRBV7-9	TRBJ2-7	TRBD1	CASSSGQDRYEQYF	TGTGCCAGCAGCTCTGGACAGGATAGATACGAGCAGTACTTC
-	TRBV19	TRBJ2-5	-	CASSPTLRETQYF	TGTGCCAGTAGCCCGACTTTGCGGGAGACCCAGTACTTC
-	TRBV11-2	TRBJ2-7	TRBD1	CASSLRTGTTYEQYF	TGTGCCAGCAGCCTCAGGACAGGGACCACCTACGAGCAGTACTTC
-	TRBV9	TRBJ1-1	TRBD1	CASSPGVTGGSEAFF	TGTGCCAGCAGCCCTGGAGTCACAGGGGGCTCTGAAGCTTTCTTT
-	TRBV15	TRBJ1-3	-	CATSKQDIPGNTIYF	TGTGCCACCAGCAAGCAGGACATTCCTGGAAACACCATATATTTT
-	TRBV18	TRBJ1-1	-	CASSPDRAGETEAFF	TGTGCCAGCTCACCAGACCGCGCCGGGGAGACTGAAGCTTTCTTT
once	TRBV5-1	TRBJ1-2	-	CASSLVREGGYTF	TGCGCCAGCAGCTTGGTCAGGGAAGGGGGCTACACCTTC
-	TRBV5-8	TRBJ1-5	TRBD1	CASSGTGGRQPQHF	TGTGCCAGCAGCGGGACAGGGGGCAGGCAGCCCCAGCATTTT
-	TRBV6-5	TRBJ1-5	-	CASSYSGRGNQPQHF	TGTGCCAGCAGTTACTCAGGGAGAGGTAATCAGCCCCAGCATTTT
-	TRBV7-3	TRBJ2-1	TRBD1	CASSRLRDRGHNEQFF	TGTGCCAGCAGCCGCCTCCGGGACAGGGGTCACAATGAGCAGTTCTTC
-	TRBV14	TRBJ2-1	TRBD2	CASSQDRLAGDRYNEQFF	TGTGCCAGCAGCCAAGATCGTCTAGCGGGAGACCGCTACAATGAGCAGTTCTTC
-	TRBV29-1	TRBJ2-7	TRBD1	CSVEGAVGQGAREQYF	TGCAGCGTTGAAGGTGCGGTGGGACAGGGGGCCAGGGAGCAGTACTTC
-	TRBV5-1	TRBJ2-7	TRBD2	CASSTGTSGRVYEQYF	TGCGCCAGCAGCACCGGGACTAGCGGGAGAGTATACGAGCAGTACTTC
-	TRBV9	TRBJ2-1	-	CASSSRETFEQFF	TGTGCCAGCTCCAGCCGGGAGACATTTGAGCAGTTCTTC
-	TRBV27	TRBJ2-2	-	CAKGLNTGELFF	TGTGCCAAGGGACTGAACACCGGGGAGCTGTTTTTT
-	TRBV6-2/TRBV6-3	TRBJ2-5	TRBD2	CASSYGGLTKETQYF	TGTGCCAGCAGTTACGGGGGACTAACCAAAGAGACCCAGTACTTC
-	TRBV7-2	TRBJ2-3	TRBD2	CASSSQRGWSTDTQYF	TGTGCCAGCAGCTCCCAGCGGGGGTGGAGCACAGATACGCAGTATTTT
-	TRBV14	TRBJ2-7	-	CASSQLGGAGGTNYEQYF	TGTGCCAGCAGCCAACTCGGAGGGGCAGGGGGGACGAATTACGAGCAGTACTTC
-	TRBV11-3	TRBJ2-7	-	CASSLERNYEQYF	TGTGCCAGCAGCTTAGAGAGGAACTACGAGCAGTACTTC